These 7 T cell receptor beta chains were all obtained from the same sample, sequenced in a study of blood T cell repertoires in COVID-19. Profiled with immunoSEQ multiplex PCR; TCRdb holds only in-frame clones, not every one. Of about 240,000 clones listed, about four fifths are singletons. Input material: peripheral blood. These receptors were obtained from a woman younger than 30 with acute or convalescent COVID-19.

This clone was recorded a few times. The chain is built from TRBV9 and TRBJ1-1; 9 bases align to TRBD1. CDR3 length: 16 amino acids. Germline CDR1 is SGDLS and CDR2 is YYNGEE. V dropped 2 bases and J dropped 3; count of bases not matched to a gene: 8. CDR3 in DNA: TGTGCCAGCAGCGTTTTTCCCCGGGACAGGGACACTGAAGCTTTCTTT. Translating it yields CASSVFPRDRDTEAFF.

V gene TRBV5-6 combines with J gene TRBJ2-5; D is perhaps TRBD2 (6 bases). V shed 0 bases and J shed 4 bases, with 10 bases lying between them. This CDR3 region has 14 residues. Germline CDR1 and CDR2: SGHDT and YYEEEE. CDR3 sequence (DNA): TGTGCCAGCAGCTTGGGTCTAGCGAGAGAGACCCAGTACTTC. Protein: CASSLGLARETQYF.

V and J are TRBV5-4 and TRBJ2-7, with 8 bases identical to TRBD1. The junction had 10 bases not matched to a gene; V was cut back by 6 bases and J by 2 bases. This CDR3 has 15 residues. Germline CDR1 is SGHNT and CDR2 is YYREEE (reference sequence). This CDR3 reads CASTPGQGPPYEQYF. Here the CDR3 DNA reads TGTGCCAGCACCCCCGGACAGGGTCCCCCCTACGAGCAGTACTTC.

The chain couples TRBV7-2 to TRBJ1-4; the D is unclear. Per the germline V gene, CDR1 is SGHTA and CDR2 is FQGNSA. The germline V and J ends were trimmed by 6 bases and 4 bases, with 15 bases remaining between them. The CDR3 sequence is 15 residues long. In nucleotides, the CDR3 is TGTGCCAGCAGTCGATCCGGGAGGTTTAATGAAAAACTGTTTTTT. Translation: CASSRSGRFNEKLFF.

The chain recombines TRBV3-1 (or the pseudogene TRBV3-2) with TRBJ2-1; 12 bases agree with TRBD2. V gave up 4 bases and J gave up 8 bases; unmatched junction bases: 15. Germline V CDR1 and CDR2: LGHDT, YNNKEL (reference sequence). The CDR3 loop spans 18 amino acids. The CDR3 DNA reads TGTGCCAGCAGCCGGACTAGCGGGAAACCATTGGGGGCAGATGAGCAGTTCTTC. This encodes CASSRTSGKPLGADEQFF.

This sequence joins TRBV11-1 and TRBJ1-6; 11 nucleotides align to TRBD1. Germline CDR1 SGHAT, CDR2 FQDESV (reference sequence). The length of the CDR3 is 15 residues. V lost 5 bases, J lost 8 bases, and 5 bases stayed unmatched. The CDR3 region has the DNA TGTGCCAGCAGCCCACGGACAGGGGGCTATTCACCCCTCCACTTT. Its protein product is CASSPRTGGYSPLHF.

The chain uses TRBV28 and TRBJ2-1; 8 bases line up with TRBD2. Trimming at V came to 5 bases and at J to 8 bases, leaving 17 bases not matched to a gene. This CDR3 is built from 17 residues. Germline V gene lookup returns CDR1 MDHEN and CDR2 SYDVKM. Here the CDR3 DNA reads TGTGCCAGCAGTAAAGACACGGGACTAGTGATTATCGATGAGCAGTTCTTC. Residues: CASSKDTGLVIIDEQFF.